One and the same sample provided the 14 T cell receptor beta chains below, sequenced in a study of cytomegalovirus exposure and HLA in healthy donors. The PCR had 60 Vbeta and 13 Jbeta primers. The data were produced by immunoSEQ multiplex PCR, yet TCRdb's version contains in-frame clones alone and is incomplete. The profile shows 85,000 to 120,000 clones, about 70% of them singletons. The sequencing input was PBMCs. The receptors come from a female donor in good health and CMV-seronegative.

The gene calls are TRBV15 and TRBJ2-7; 8 positions agree with TRBD2. Germline trimming cut 1 base from V and 2 bases from J; bases unmatched to any gene: 13. Germline V gene data show CDR1 as LNHNV and CDR2 as YYDKDF (reference sequence). The CDR3 consists of 18 residues. This CDR3 reads CATSRVPGGALTTYEQYF. The CDR3 DNA reads as TGTGCCACCAGCAGAGTACCGGGGGGGGCCCTAACAACCTACGAGCAGTACTTC.

The V and J genes are TRBV5-5 and TRBJ1-5; D is possibly TRBD1 (5 bases). Germline CDR1 SGHKS, CDR2 YYEKEE (reference sequence). Between the trimmed V and J ends, which lost 0 bases and 6 bases, there was a span of 13 bases. CDR3 length: 15 residues. CDR3 residues: CASSLASGLPQPQHF. For the CDR3, the DNA is TGTGCCAGCAGCTTGGCGTCAGGGTTGCCTCAGCCCCAGCATTTT.

This chain's CDR3 is CASSALAGGQETQYF. The DNA for the CDR3 is TGTGCCAGCTCCGCGCTAGCGGGAGGACAAGAGACCCAGTACTTC. The rearrangement links TRBV18 to TRBJ2-5, with TRBD2 matching 11 bases. With V trimmed by 6 bases and J by 2 bases, 5 bases remained unmatched. Looked up from germline, CDR1 is KGHSH and CDR2 is LQKENI. The CDR3 is 15 amino acids.

The V and J genes are TRBV28 and TRBJ1-5, with 8 bases that match TRBD1. Germline CDR1 MDHEN, CDR2 SYDVKM. CDR3 length: 14 residues. V trimming: 11 bases; J trimming: 4 bases; junction bases outside the gene matches: 10. CDR3 protein: CASYRGVGNQPQHF. Here the CDR3 DNA reads TGTGCCTCCTACAGGGGGGTAGGAAATCAGCCCCAGCATTTT.

The CDR3 reads CASSLGSGGQETQYF. CDR3 coding DNA: TGCGCCAGCAGCTTGGGATCCGGGGGTCAAGAGACCCAGTACTTC. V is TRBV5-1 and J is TRBJ2-5, with D maybe TRBD2 (6 bases). V was clipped by 0 bases and J by 2 bases, with 11 bases between them. The CDR3 consists of 15 residues. Per germline, CDR1 SGHRS and CDR2 YFSETQ. The whole variable domain, filled in from reference TRBV5-1 and TRBJ2-5, reads KAGVTQTPRYLIKTRGQQVTLSCSPISGHRSVSWYQQTPGQGLQFLFEYFSETQRNKGNFPGRFSGRQFSNSRSEMNVSTLELGDSALYLCASSLGSGGQETQYFGPGTRLLVL.

The V and J genes are TRBV6-1 and TRBJ1-4, with 9 positions matching TRBD1. This CDR3 contains 15 residues. The junction had 4 bases not matched to a gene; V was cut back by 6 bases and J by 2 bases. Germline CDR1 is MNHNS and CDR2 is SASEGT. The CDR3 DNA follows: TGTGCCAGCAGAGCGACAGGGGGTACTAATGAAAAACTGTTTTTT. This translates into CASRATGGTNEKLFF.

The V call is TRBV30, the J call TRBJ1-4; tentatively, D is TRBD1 (6 bases). The V gene's germline CDR1 is GTSNPN and CDR2 SVGIG (reference sequence). V was trimmed by 2 bases and J by 7 bases, leaving 11 bases between them. CDR3 length equals 13 residues. CDR3 amino acids: CAWSPGGGEKLFF. Here the CDR3 DNA reads TGTGCCTGGAGTCCTGGGGGCGGTGAAAAACTGTTTTTT.

The CDR3: CASSLVANTGELFF. The CDR3 coding sequence is TGTGCCAGCAGCTTGGTAGCGAACACCGGGGAGCTGTTTTTT. V and J are TRBV5-5 and TRBJ2-2, with D unresolved. Germline CDR1 reads SGHKS; CDR2 reads YYEKEE (reference sequence). With 0 bases removed from V and 0 bases from J, the gap between germline ends came to 3 bases. The CDR3 is 14 amino acids.

The chain carries TRBV2 and TRBJ1-1, with a weak D call TRBD1 (5 bases). With 7 bases removed from V and 10 bases from J, the gap between germline ends came to 22 bases. Germline assignment: CDR1 SNHLY and CDR2 FYNNEI. This CDR3 has 14 amino acids. The DNA of the CDR3 is TGTGCCAGCAAACTCGGGCGGGGGGAAGTCGGAGCTTTCTTT. Translation: CASKLGRGEVGAFF.

The CDR3 protein is CASSSPGPVAGELFF. As DNA, the CDR3 is TGTGCCAGCAGCTCTCCAGGCCCCGTAGCCGGGGAGCTGTTTTTT. J is TRBJ2-2 and V is TRBV7-9; the D is unclear. Deletions cut 4 bases from V and 6 bases from J, with 15 bases between. This CDR3 contains 15 residues. Germline V gene lookup returns CDR1 SEHNR and CDR2 FQNEAQ (reference sequence).

The V call is TRBV29-1, the J call TRBJ2-7, with 8 bases aligning to TRBD1. In germline, CDR1 is SQVTM, CDR2 ANQGSEA. V was clipped by 7 bases and J by 2 bases; unmatched bases: 10. The CDR3 is made up of 14 amino acids. The CDR3 region is CSAETGGTTYEQYF. CDR3 DNA: TGCAGCGCCGAAACAGGGGGAACTACCTACGAGCAGTACTTC.

This clone was seen only a few times. This chain joins TRBV29-1 and TRBJ2-1; 9 bases are shared with TRBD1. CDR3 length: 14 residues. With V trimmed by 5 bases and J by 7 bases, 9 bases remained unmatched. Germline CDR1 reads SQVTM; CDR2 reads ANQGSEA. Here the CDR3 reads CSVLTQGARNEQFF. CDR3 DNA sequence: TGCAGCGTTCTTACACAGGGGGCGCGGAATGAGCAGTTCTTC.

This chain connects TRBV5-4 to TRBJ1-5, with 9 nucleotides matching TRBD1. The CDR3 length is 14 residues. V shed 4 bases, J shed 3 bases, and the junction held 2 bases outside the gene matches. Germline loops: CDR1 SGHNT, CDR2 YYREEE (reference sequence). CDR3 protein: CASSLQGANQPQHF. CDR3 nucleotide sequence: TGTGCCAGCAGCCTACAGGGGGCCAATCAGCCCCAGCATTTT.

The chain has TRBV7-8 and TRBJ2-4, with D possibly TRBD1 on 6 matching bases. V dropped 1 base and J dropped 8 bases, with 15 bases sitting between them. There are 15 residues in the CDR3. From germline, CDR1 is SGHVS and CDR2 FQNEAQ. CDR3 region: CASSLVGTGRDIQYF. CDR3 coding DNA: TGTGCCAGCAGCTTAGTTGGTACAGGGAGAGACATTCAGTACTTC.